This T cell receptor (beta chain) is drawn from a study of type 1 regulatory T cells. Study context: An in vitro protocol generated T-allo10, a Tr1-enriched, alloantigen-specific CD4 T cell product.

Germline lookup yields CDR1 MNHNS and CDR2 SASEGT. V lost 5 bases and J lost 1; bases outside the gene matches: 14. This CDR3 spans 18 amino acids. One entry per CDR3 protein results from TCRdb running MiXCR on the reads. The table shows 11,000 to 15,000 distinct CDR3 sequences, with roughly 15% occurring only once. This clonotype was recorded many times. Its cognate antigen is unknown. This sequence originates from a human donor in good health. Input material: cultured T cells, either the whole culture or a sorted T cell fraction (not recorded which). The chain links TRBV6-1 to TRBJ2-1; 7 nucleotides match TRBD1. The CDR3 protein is CASSNLAGQAISYNEQFF. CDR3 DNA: TGTGCCAGCAGTAACCTAGCCGGACAGGCTATTTCCTACAATGAGCAGTTCTTC.